The 5 T cell receptor beta chains below come from one sample, sequenced in a study of vaccination and CD4 T cells after COVID-19. The antigens of these receptors remain unknown. Cultured CD4+ T cell DNA was sequenced using the Oncomine TCR Beta short-read assay. TCRdb reprocessed the PCR reads with MiXCR, giving one entry per CDR3 protein. The sample includes 15,000 to 20,000 distinct CDR3 sequences, approximately 59% of them seen just once. Described treatment: roughly nine-day PBMC culture with coronavirus spike peptide pools or control peptides (ViraFEST assay). The sample in question was CD4+ T cells from blood, cultured in vitro, obtained after SARS-CoV-2 vaccination. The receptors come from a human donor who had recovered from COVID-19.

The CDR3 sequence: CASSYRDGNTEAFF. Here the CDR3 DNA reads TGTGCCAGCAGCTATCGGGACGGGAACACTGAAGCTTTCTTT. The rearrangement uses TRBV5-4 and TRBJ1-1; tentatively, D is TRBD1 (5 bases). The germline V and J ends were trimmed by 3 bases and 1 base, with 10 bases remaining between them. The CDR3 consists of 14 residues. Germline V gene sequence: CDR1 SGHNT, CDR2 YYREEE (reference sequence). Combining the CDR3 with reference TRBV5-4 and TRBJ1-1 gives the whole variable domain ETGVTQSPTHLIKTRGQQVTLRCSSQSGHNTVSWYQQALGQGPQFIFQYYREEENGRGNFPPRFSGLQFPNYSSELNVNALELDDSALYLCASSYRDGNTEAFFGQGTRLTVV.

The chain links TRBV7-2 to TRBJ1-5; 10 positions agree with TRBD1. Looked up from germline, CDR1 is SGHTA and CDR2 is FQGNSA. V lost 6 bases, J lost 2 bases, and 4 bases stayed unmatched. This CDR3 is built from 15 residues. Written as DNA, the CDR3 is TGTGCCAGCAGTAGGGACAGGGGTGGCAATCAGCCCCAGCATTTT. Its translation: CASSRDRGGNQPQHF. The full variable domain, completed using reference TRBV7-2 and TRBJ1-5, is GAGVSQSPSNKVTEKGKDVELRCDPISGHTALYWYRQSLGQGLEFLIYFQGNSAPDKSGLPSDRFSAERTGGSVSTLTIQRTQQEDSAVYLCASSRDRGGNQPQHFGDGTRLSIL.

The CDR3 sequence is CASRHTGSNTEAFF. DNA for the CDR3: TGTGCCAGCAGGCATACAGGGTCGAACACTGAAGCTTTCTTT. This chain joins TRBV6-4 and TRBJ1-1; weak D call: TRBD1 (6 bases). Trimming removed 6 bases from V and 1 base from J, with 12 bases in between. The CDR3 covers 14 residues. CDR1 is MRHNA and CDR2 is SNTAGT in the germline V gene.

The chain carries TRBV20-1 and TRBJ1-4, with no clear D. The V end lost 6 bases, the J end lost 4 bases, and 15 bases lay between the germline ends. Germline values: CDR1 DFQATT, CDR2 SNEGSKA (reference sequence). The CDR3 sequence is 14 residues long. The CDR3 DNA sequence: TGCAGTGCCCTGGTACAGACCGATAATGAAAAACTGTTTTTT. Its protein product is CSALVQTDNEKLFF.

The sample holds a few counts of this clonotype. The genes are TRBV27 and TRBJ1-2, with 8 bases matching TRBD1. The J segment lost 3 bases and the V segment lost 6 bases, leaving 6 bases of the junction unmatched. Germline lookup yields CDR1 MNHEY and CDR2 SMNVEV (reference sequence). This CDR3 is built from 14 residues. The CDR3 is CASRRTGYDYGYTF. The CDR3 coding sequence is TGTGCCAGCAGGCGGACAGGGTACGACTATGGCTACACCTTC.